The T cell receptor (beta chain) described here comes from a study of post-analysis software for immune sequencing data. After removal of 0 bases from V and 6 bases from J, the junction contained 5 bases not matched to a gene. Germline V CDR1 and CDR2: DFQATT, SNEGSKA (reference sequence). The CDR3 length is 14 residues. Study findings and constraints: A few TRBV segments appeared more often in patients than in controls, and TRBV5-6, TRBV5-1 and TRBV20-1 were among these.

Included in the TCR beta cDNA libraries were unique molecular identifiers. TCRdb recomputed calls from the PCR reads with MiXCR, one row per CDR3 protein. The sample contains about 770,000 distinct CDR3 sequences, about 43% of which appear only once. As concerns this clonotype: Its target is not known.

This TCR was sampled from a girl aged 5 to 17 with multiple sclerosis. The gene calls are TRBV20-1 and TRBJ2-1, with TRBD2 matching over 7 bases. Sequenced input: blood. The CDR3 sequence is CSARDGRAVNEQFF. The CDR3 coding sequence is TGCAGTGCTAGAGATGGGAGGGCCGTCAATGAGCAGTTCTTC.